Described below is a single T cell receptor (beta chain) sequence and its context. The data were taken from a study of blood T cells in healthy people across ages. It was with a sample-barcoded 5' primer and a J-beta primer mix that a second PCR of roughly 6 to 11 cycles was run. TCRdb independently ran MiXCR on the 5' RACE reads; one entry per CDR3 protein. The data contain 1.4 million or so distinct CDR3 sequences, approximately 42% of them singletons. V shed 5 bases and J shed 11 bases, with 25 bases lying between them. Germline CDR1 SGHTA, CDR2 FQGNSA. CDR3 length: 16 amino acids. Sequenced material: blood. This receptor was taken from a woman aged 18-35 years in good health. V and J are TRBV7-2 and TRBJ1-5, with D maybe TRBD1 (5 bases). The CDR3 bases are TGTGCCAGCAGCCCGCGCCTGGGGGGTCTTCAATCAGCCCAGCATTTT. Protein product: CASSPRLGGLQSAQHF.